A selection of T cell receptor beta chains follows, all from one sample in a study of blood T cells in healthy people across ages. MiXCR, run by TCRdb on the 5' RACE reads, gives a single entry per CDR3 protein. The sample carries around 1,900,000 distinct CDR3 sequences, about two fifths recorded once. The specimen sequenced was blood. The origin of the receptors is a human donor in good health. CDR3s include the opening cysteine and the closing phenylalanine or tryptophan. A D gene is named only where the DNA matches it firmly. A clone size is listed for some rows: how often the clone was seen (once, few, many), or a class if it is expanded.

>TRBJ1-5|few|.|TRBV9
TGTGCCAGCAGCGTTTTTGAAGGGGATCAGCCCCAGCATTTT
CASSVFEGDQPQHF
>TRBJ1-5|few|.|TRBV10-3
TGTGCCATTGCCGGGGGCAATCAGCCCCAGCATTTT
CAIAGGNQPQHF
>TRBJ2-1|.|.|TRBV25-1
TGTGCCAGCAGTGGGGACGGCTCCTGCAATGAGCAGTTCTTC
CASSGDGSCNEQFF
>TRBJ2-7|.|TRBD1|TRBV27
TGTGCCAGCAATCACTGGGACAGACCCTACGAGCAGTACTTC
CASNHWDRPYEQYF
>TRBJ2-5|few|TRBD2|TRBV12-3/TRBV12-4
TGTGCCAGCACTCCGGACGGGGGGGGAATAGGGGAGACCCAGTACTTC
CASTPDGGGIGETQYF
>TRBJ1-4|.|TRBD1|TRBV10-3
TGTGCCATCAGTGAATCTCCAGGGGGGCGTAATGAAAAACTGTTTTTT
CAISESPGGRNEKLFF
>TRBJ2-7|few|TRBD1|TRBV20-1
TGCAGTGCTCACCGGGACAGGGCATTCTACGAGCAGTACTTC
CSAHRDRAFYEQYF
>TRBJ2-5|.|TRBD2|TRBV6-5
TGTGCCTCTCAATTTAGCGGGGAGACCCAGTACTTC
CASQFSGETQYF
>TRBJ1-1|.|.|TRBV12-3/TRBV12-4
TGTGCCAGCAGTTGGAGGAGGGGGGACGCTTTCTTT
CASSWRRGDAFF
>TRBJ2-1|.|TRBD1|TRBV6-2/TRBV6-3
TGTGCCAGCAGTTACGATACAGGGGGCAATGAGCAGTTCTTC
CASSYDTGGNEQFF
>TRBJ1-1|.|.|TRBV9
TGTGCCAGCAGCGCTAGTCAGGGAGTAAACACTGAAGCTTTCTTT
CASSASQGVNTEAFF
>TRBJ2-5|few|.|TRBV15
TGTGCCACCGGTAGGGAAGAGACCCAGTACTTC
CATGREETQYF
>TRBJ2-2|.|.|TRBV7-3
TGTGCCAGCAGCACCGGGGCGGTAGGCACCGGGGAGCTGTTTTTT
CASSTGAVGTGELFF
>TRBJ1-2|few|.|TRBV5-1
TGCGCCAGCAGCTTGGTGGGAGACAGTTCTAACTATGGCTACACCTTC
CASSLVGDSSNYGYTF
>TRBJ2-5|.|.|TRBV12-3/TRBV12-4
TGTGCCAGCAACCTACAAACTCAAGAGACCCAGTACTTC
CASNLQTQETQYF
>TRBJ1-1|.|.|TRBV7-8
TGTGCCAGCAGCCCCTATGCTACCGGGTCTTACACTGAAGCTTTCTTT
CASSPYATGSYTEAFF
>TRBJ1-2|few|.|TRBV4-1
TGCGCCAGCAGCTCCCTGACAGGCTCGGATCCGAACTATGGCTACACCTTC
CASSSLTGSDPNYGYTF
>TRBJ2-7|few|TRBD1|TRBV7-8
TGTGCCAGCAGCCCTGCAGGGGGCCGCGAGCAGTACTTC
CASSPAGGREQYF
>TRBJ2-4|.|.|TRBV12-3/TRBV12-4
TGTGCCAGCAGTTGGTACGAAGGTGAGCAGTACTTC
CASSWYEGEQYF
>TRBJ1-2|.|.|TRBV12-3/TRBV12-4
TGTGCCAGCAGTCCCACCCCGGGAAGCCGGACGGGCTACACCTTC
CASSPTPGSRTGYTF
>TRBJ2-7|.|.|TRBV6-5
TGTGCCAGCAGTTACACGTTCGGGGTACGCTACGAGCAGTACTTC
CASSYTFGVRYEQYF
>TRBJ2-1|few|.|TRBV7-8
TGTGCCAGCAGCACCCGCCCGGGGGAGCAGTTCTTC
CASSTRPGEQFF
>TRBJ2-7|many|.|TRBV7-2
TGTGCCAGCAGTTTAGGCAGGGGAGGGTACGAGCAGTACTTC
CASSLGRGGYEQYF
>TRBJ2-6|few|.|TRBV5-6
TGTGCCAGCAGCTTTACAAAAAGGTCTTCTGGGGCCAACGTCCTGACTTTC
CASSFTKRSSGANVLTF
>TRBJ1-4|few|TRBD1|TRBV4-3
TGCGCCAGCAGCCTCGGGACAGGGGGAACTGAAAAACTGTTTTTT
CASSLGTGGTEKLFF
>TRBJ2-5|.|TRBD2|TRBV7-2
TGTGCCAGCAGGGGAGGACTAGCGGCTAAACAAGAGACCCAGTACTTC
CASRGGLAAKQETQYF
>TRBJ1-1|few|.|TRBV29-1
TGCAGCGCGGCCGGCAGTACCACTGAAGCTTTCTTT
CSAAGSTTEAFF
>TRBJ1-2|.|.|TRBV4-1
TGCGCCAGCAGCCAAGACGGCCCGGAGGACTATGGCTACACCTTC
CASSQDGPEDYGYTF
>TRBJ2-7|many|.|TRBV10-3
TGTGCCATCAGTGTAGGCCCAGCCTACGAGCAGTACTTC
CAISVGPAYEQYF
>TRBJ1-5|once|TRBD1|TRBV7-2
TGTGCCAGCAGCTGGGACAGGGAAGGACAGCCCCAGCATTTT
CASSWDREGQPQHF
>TRBJ2-7|few|.|TRBV20-1
TGCAGTGCCGATCCCGTACGGAAGGGTGAGCAGTACTTC
CSADPVRKGEQYF
>TRBJ2-7|.|.|TRBV4-3
TGCGCCAGCAGCCAGCAATATCTAGCTTTGGGCAACTCCTACGAGCAGTACTTC
CASSQQYLALGNSYEQYF
>TRBJ2-7|few|.|TRBV7-2
TGTGCCAGCATGTTCCAGGCTCCCTACGAGCAGTACTTC
CASMFQAPYEQYF
>TRBJ1-5|many|.|TRBV7-2
TGTGCCAGCAGTGTTACAGGGATTCAGCCCCAGCATTTT
CASSVTGIQPQHF
>TRBJ1-3|.|.|TRBV6-5
TGTGCCAGCAGACTCGACGGGGAAGGAGGAAACACCATATATTTT
CASRLDGEGGNTIYF
>TRBJ2-1|few|.|TRBV24-1
TGTGCCACCAGTGATTCGTCGGGGGGCCTCTACAATGAGCAGTTCTTC
CATSDSSGGLYNEQFF
>TRBJ2-7|.|.|TRBV6-2/TRBV6-3
TGTGCCAGCAGTTACGCAGGGGGGTCTCGGGAGCAGTACTTC
CASSYAGGSREQYF
>TRBJ1-1|.|.|TRBV12-3/TRBV12-4
TGTGCCAGCAGCTTCCCGCGGAGGTTGAACACTGAAGCTTTCTTT
CASSFPRRLNTEAFF
>TRBJ1-2|.|.|TRBV29-1
TGCAGCGTCATGCGGGCCTCCCGGGGGAACTATGGCTACACCTTC
CSVMRASRGNYGYTF
>TRBJ2-5|.|.|TRBV18
TGTGCCAGCTCACAACAGGAAGACCAAGAGGCCCAGTACTTC
CASSQQEDQEAQYF
>TRBJ2-1|.|TRBD2|TRBV6-1
TGTGCCAGCAGGACTCCTAGCGGGGGCCACTACAATGAGCAGTTCTTC
CASRTPSGGHYNEQFF
>TRBJ1-2|few|TRBD1|TRBV4-2
TGTGCCAGCAGATCCGACAGGGGAGAAGGCTACACCTTC
CASRSDRGEGYTF
>TRBJ1-5|.|.|TRBV7-9
TGTGCCAGCAGCTTAGCCCGTGGGGGGGGCAATCAGCTCCAGCATTTT
CASSLARGGGNQLQHF
>TRBJ2-1|few|TRBD2|TRBV29-1
TGCAGCGTTGATGGTCTAGCGGGGGTTAGGAATGAGCAGTTCTTC
CSVDGLAGVRNEQFF
>TRBJ2-5|many|.|TRBV7-9
TGTGCCAGCAGTGTCGGAAGGAGCGCCCAAGAGACCCAGTACTTC
CASSVGRSAQETQYF
>TRBJ1-1|once|.|TRBV7-8
TGTGCCAGCAGTTCGGGACCCATGAACACTGAAGCTTTCTTT
CASSSGPMNTEAFF
>TRBJ2-5|.|.|TRBV28
TGTGCCAGCATGGGCGGGGGCGAGGGAGAGACCCAGTACTTC
CASMGGGEGETQYF
>TRBJ2-1|few|.|TRBV20-1
TGCAGTGCTAGATTCCGGGGCTCTTCCTACAATGAGCAGTTCTTC
CSARFRGSSYNEQFF
>TRBJ2-3|few|TRBD2|TRBV7-2
TGTGCCAGCAGCTTAGCGGATAGCGGGGGCACAGATACGCAGTATTTT
CASSLADSGGTDTQYF
>TRBJ2-3|.|.|TRBV4-2
TGTGCCAGCAGCCCCGGACAGGGACTACAGTATTTT
CASSPGQGLQYF
>TRBJ1-5|once|TRBD1|TRBV12-3/TRBV12-4
TGTGCCAGCCAGAGGGCAGGGGGCGAATTAGCCAATCAGCCCCAGCATTTT
CASQRAGGELANQPQHF
>TRBJ2-7|few|.|TRBV5-1
TGCGCCAGCAGCCCACAGGGTGCCCACGAGCAGTACTTC
CASSPQGAHEQYF
>TRBJ2-7|few|.|TRBV7-2
TGTGCCAGCAGCTTAGTTAGACGGACCTACGAGCAGTACTTC
CASSLVRRTYEQYF
>TRBJ1-6|.|TRBD1|TRBV6-2/TRBV6-3
TGTGCCATCCGGACAGGGAATTCACCCCTCCACTTT
CAIRTGNSPLHF
>TRBJ2-1|few|.|TRBV5-5
TGTGCCAGCAGCTTTTTCGACAATGAGCAGTTCTTC
CASSFFDNEQFF